This paragraph reports one T cell receptor (beta chain). The CDR3 has 15 amino acids. Germline lookup yields CDR1 SGHRS and CDR2 YFSETQ. V was clipped by 4 bases and J by 4 bases; unmatched bases: 9. This entry comes from a study of shared clonotypes between healthy human individuals. The data were produced by immunoSEQ multiplex PCR, yet TCRdb's version contains in-frame clones alone and is incomplete. The sample consists of some 2 million clones, about 95% of them appearing once. Only CD45RO-negative cells positively selected for CCR7 counted as naive CD8 cells, so terminally differentiated effector memory CD45RA+ cells were excluded.

The sequenced material came from naive CD8+ T cells sorted from blood. J is TRBJ2-7 and V is TRBV5-1; 9 positions match TRBD1. The receptor comes from a man between 18 and 35 years old in good health. The CDR3 loop reads CASSKGQGSSYEQYF. The CDR3 DNA sequence: TGCGCCAGCAGCAAGGGACAGGGAAGTAGTTACGAGCAGTACTTC.